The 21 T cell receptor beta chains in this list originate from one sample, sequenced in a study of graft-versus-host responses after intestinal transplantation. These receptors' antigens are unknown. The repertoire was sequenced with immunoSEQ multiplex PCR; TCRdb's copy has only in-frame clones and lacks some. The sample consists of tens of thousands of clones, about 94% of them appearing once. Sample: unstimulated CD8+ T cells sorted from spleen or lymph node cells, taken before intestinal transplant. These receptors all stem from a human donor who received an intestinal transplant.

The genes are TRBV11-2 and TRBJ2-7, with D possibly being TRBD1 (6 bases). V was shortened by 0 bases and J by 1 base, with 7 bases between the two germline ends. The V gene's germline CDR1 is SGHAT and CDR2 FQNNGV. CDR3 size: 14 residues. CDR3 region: CASSLEGGSYEQYF. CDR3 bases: TGTGCCAGCAGCTTAGAAGGGGGTTCCTACGAGCAGTACTTC. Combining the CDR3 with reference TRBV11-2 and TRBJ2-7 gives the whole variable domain EAGVAQSPRYKIIEKRQSVAFWCNPISGHATLYWYQQILGQGPKLLIQFQNNGVVDDSQLPKDRFSAERLKGVDSTLKIQPAKLEDSAVYLCASSLEGGSYEQYFGPGTRLTVT.

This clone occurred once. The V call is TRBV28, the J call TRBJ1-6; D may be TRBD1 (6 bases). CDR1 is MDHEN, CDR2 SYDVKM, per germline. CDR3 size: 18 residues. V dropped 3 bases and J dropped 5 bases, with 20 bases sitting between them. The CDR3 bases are TGTGCCAGCAGTTTGGTGTCTCGTGTCTGGACAGATAATTCACCCCTCCACTTT. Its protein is CASSLVSRVWTDNSPLHF.

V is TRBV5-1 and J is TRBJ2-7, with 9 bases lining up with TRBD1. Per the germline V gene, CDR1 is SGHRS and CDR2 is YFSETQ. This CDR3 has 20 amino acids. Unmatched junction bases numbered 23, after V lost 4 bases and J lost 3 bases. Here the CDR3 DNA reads TGCGCCAGCAGCACCCAAACCGGACAGGGGACAACGGGTACCTTCTACGAGCAGTACTTC. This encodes CASSTQTGQGTTGTFYEQYF.

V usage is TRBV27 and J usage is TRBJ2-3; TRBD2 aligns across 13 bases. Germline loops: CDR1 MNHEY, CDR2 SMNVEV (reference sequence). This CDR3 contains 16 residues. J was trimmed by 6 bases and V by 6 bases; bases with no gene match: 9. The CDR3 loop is CASRVRTSGRPDTQYF. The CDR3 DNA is TGTGCCAGCAGGGTACGGACTAGCGGGAGACCTGATACGCAGTATTTT.

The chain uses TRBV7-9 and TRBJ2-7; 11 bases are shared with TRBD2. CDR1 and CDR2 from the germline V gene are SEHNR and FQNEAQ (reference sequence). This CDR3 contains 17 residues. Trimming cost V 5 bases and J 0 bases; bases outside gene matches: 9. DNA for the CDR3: TGTGCCAGCAGCACTAGACTAGCGGGACACTCCTCCTACGAGCAGTACTTC. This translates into CASSTRLAGHSSYEQYF.

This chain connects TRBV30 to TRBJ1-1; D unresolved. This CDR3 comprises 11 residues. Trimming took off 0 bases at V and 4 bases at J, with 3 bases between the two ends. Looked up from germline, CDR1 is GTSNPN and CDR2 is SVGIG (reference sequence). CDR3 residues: CAWSVGTEAFF. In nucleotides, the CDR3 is TGTGCCTGGAGTGTCGGCACTGAAGCTTTCTTT.

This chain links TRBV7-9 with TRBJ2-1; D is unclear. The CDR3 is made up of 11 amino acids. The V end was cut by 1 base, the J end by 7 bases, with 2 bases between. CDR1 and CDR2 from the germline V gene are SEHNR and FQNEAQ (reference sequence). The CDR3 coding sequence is TGTGCCAGCAGCTTAGTAAATGAGCAGTTCTTC. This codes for CASSLVNEQFF.

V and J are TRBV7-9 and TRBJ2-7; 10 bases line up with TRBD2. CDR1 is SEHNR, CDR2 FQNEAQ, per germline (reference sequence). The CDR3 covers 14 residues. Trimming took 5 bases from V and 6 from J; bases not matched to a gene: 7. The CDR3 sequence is CASSRAGGPSEQYF. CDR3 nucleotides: TGTGCCAGCAGCCGAGCGGGAGGGCCAAGCGAGCAGTACTTC.

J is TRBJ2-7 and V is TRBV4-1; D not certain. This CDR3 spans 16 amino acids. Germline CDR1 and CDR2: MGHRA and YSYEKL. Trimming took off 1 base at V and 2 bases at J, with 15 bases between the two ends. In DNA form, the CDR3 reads TGCGCCAGCAGCCAAGGCCTCCCCGGGTCAGCCTACGAGCAGTACTTC. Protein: CASSQGLPGSAYEQYF.

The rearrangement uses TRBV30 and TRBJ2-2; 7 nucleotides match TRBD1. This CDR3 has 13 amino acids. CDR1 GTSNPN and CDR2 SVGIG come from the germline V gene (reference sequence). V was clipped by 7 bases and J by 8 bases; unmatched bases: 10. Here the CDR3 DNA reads TGTGCCTCGCCCGGGCAGGGGGTTGGGGAGCTGTTTTTT. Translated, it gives CASPGQGVGELFF.

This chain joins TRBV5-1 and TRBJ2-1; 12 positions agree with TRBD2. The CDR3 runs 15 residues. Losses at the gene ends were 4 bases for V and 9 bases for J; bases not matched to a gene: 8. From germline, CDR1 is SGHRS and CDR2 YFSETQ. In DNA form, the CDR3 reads TGCGCCAGCAGCGACTCACTAGCGGGAGGACTTGAGCAGTTCTTC. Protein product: CASSDSLAGGLEQFF.

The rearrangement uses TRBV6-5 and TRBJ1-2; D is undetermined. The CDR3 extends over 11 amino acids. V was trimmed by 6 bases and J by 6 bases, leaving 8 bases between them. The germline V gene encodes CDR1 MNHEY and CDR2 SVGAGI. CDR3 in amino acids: CASSDLNGYTF. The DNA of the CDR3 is TGTGCCAGCAGCGACTTGAATGGCTACACCTTC.

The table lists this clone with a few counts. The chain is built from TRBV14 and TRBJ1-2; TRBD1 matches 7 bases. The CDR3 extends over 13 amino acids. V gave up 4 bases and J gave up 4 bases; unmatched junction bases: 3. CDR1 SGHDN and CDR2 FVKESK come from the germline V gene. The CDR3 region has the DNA TGTGCCAGCAGCCCCGGACAGGCCTATGGCTACACCTTC. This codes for CASSPGQAYGYTF.

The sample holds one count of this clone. CDR3 bases: TGCAGCGTTGAAGACCCCGGACAGGGATCCTACGAGCAGTACTTC. Translated: CSVEDPGQGSYEQYF. The chain joins TRBV29-1 to TRBJ2-7, with 8 nucleotides matching TRBD1. The CDR3 length is 15 residues. With 0 bases clipped from V and 1 base from J, the junction kept 5 bases outside the gene matches. Germline V gene sequence: CDR1 SQVTM, CDR2 ANQGSEA.

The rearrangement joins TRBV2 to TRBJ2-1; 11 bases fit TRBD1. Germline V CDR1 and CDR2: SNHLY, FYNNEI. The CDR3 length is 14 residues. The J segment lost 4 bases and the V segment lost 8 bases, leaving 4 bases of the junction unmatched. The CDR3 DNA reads TGTGCCAGCCTCGGGACAGGGGGATACAATGAGCAGTTCTTC. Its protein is CASLGTGGYNEQFF.

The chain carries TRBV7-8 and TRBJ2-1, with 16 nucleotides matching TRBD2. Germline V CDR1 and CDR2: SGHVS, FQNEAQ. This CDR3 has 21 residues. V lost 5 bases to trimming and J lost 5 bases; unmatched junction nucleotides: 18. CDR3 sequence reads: CASSPGLAGGPGCVRDNEQFF. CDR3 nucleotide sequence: TGTGCCAGCAGCCCGGGACTAGCGGGAGGGCCTGGCTGCGTACGAGACAATGAGCAGTTCTTC.

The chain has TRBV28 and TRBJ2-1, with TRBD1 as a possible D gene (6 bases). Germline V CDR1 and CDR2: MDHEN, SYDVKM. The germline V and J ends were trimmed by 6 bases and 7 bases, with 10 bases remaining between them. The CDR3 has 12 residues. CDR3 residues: CASSLQGNEQFF. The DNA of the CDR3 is TGTGCCAGCAGCCTCCAGGGGAATGAGCAGTTCTTC. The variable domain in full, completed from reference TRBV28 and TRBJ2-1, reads DVKVTQSSRYLVKRTGEKVFLECVQDMDHENMFWYRQDPGLGLRLIYFSYDVKMKEKGDIPEGYSVSREKKERFSLILESASTNQTSMYLCASSLQGNEQFFGPGTRLTVL.

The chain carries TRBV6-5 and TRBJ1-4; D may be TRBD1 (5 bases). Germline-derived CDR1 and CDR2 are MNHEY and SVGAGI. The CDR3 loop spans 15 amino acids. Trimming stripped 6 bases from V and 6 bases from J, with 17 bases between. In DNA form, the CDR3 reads TGTGCCAGCAGCCGCGGGGCTATAGGTGATGAAAAACTGTTTTTT. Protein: CASSRGAIGDEKLFF.

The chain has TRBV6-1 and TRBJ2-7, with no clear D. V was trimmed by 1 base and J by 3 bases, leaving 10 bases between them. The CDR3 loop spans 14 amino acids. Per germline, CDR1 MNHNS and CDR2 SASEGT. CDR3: CASSEGNSRYEQYF. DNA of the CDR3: TGTGCCAGCAGTGAAGGGAACAGCCGCTACGAGCAGTACTTC.

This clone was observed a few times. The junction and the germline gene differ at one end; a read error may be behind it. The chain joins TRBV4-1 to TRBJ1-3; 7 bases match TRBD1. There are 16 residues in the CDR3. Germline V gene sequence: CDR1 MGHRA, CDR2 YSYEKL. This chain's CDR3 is CASTQQGRISGNTIYF. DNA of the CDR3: TGCGCCAGCACCCAACAGGGGCGCATCTCTGGAAACACCATATATTTT.

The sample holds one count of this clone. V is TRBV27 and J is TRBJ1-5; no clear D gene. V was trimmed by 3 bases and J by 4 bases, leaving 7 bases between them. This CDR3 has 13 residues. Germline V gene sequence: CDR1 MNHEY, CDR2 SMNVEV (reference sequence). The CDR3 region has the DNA TGTGCCAGCAGTTTGTTCCTTAATCAGCCCCAGCATTTT. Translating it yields CASSLFLNQPQHF.